The next 9 T cell receptor beta chains were all read from a single sample in a study of CD8+CD57+ T cells in acquired aplastic anemia. Template material for TCR beta VDJ and CDR3 profiling consisted of genomic DNA. From the reads, TCRdb called clonotypes with MiXCR, one entry per CDR3 protein. The profile covers around 200,000 distinct CDR3 sequences, with about half appearing a single time and around a sixth taken by the ten largest. Sequencing was done on a sample of sorted CD4+, CD8+, or CD8+CD57+ T cells (not recorded which) from PBMCs. The receptors were gathered from a human donor in good health, serving as a control.

This chain uses TRBV10-3 with TRBJ2-3; TRBD2 is a possible D gene (5 bases). Germline-derived CDR1 and CDR2 are ENHRY and SYGVKD. The CDR3 has 12 residues. V lost 7 bases to trimming and J lost 11 bases, with 16 bases between them. The CDR3 spells CAIKDVGMEQYF. CDR3 DNA: TGTGCCATCAAGGATGTCGGGATGGAGCAGTATTTT.

This clonotype was detected only a few times. CDR3 in DNA: TGTGCCAGCAGCCCACCGGGGGGATTGAAAGACATTCAGTACTTC. Translating gives CASSPPGGLKDIQYF. This chain links TRBV3-1 with TRBJ2-4; 7 bases align to TRBD2. The CDR3 length is 15 residues. Looked up from germline, CDR1 is LGHDT and CDR2 is YNNKEL (reference sequence). V dropped 4 bases and J dropped 8; count of bases not matched to a gene: 11.

This clonotype was detected once. The chain employs TRBV10-2 and TRBJ2-3, with 15 bases lining up with TRBD2. V lost 7 bases, J lost 4 bases, and 9 bases stayed unmatched. The CDR3 has 17 residues. CDR1 and CDR2 from the germline V gene are WSHSY and SAAADI. This CDR3 is CASNAGTSGGSADTQYF. The CDR3 bases are TGCGCCAGCAACGCCGGGACTAGCGGGGGGAGTGCAGATACGCAGTATTTT.

This chain uses TRBV15 with TRBJ2-2, with 10 bases identical to TRBD2. V lost 1 base and J lost 1; bases outside the gene matches: 9. This CDR3 is 19 amino acids long. Germline CDR1 is LNHNV and CDR2 is YYDKDF (reference sequence). The CDR3 loop is CATSRGSGGASQNTGELFF. The CDR3 DNA reads as TGTGCCACCAGCAGAGGGAGCGGGGGGGCCAGTCAGAACACCGGGGAGCTGTTTTTT.

The chain has TRBV7-2 and TRBJ2-5; TRBD2 agrees at 11 bases. CDR3 length: 15 residues. The J segment lost 4 bases and the V segment lost 2 bases, leaving 3 bases of the junction unmatched. The germline V gene has CDR1 SGHTA and CDR2 FQGNSA. DNA for the CDR3: TGTGCCAGCAGCTTAAGTCTAGCGGGAGGAGAGACCCAGTACTTC. Translating gives CASSLSLAGGETQYF.

This clonotype was recorded many times. The V and J genes are TRBV9 and TRBJ1-6; a weak D match, TRBD1 (6 bases). Germline CDR1 SGDLS, CDR2 YYNGEE. The CDR3 runs 15 residues. V dropped 3 bases and J dropped 10 bases, with 17 bases sitting between them. DNA for the CDR3: TGTGCCAGCAGCGGTAGCGGTGGGGGCGCGTCACCCCTCCACTTT. This encodes CASSGSGGGASPLHF.

At least ten counts were recorded for this clonotype. The chain links TRBV20-1 to TRBJ2-7; weak D call: TRBD1 (6 bases). The CDR3 is made up of 14 amino acids. The V end lost 1 base, the J end lost 2 bases, and 12 bases lay between the germline ends. Germline V CDR1 and CDR2: DFQATT, SNEGSKA (reference sequence). The CDR3, as DNA: TGCAGTGCTAGAGTCCCAGGGGACGCCTACGAGCAGTACTTC. This gives the protein CSARVPGDAYEQYF.

This rearrangement joins TRBV20-1 to TRBJ2-3, with D possibly TRBD1 on 5 matching bases. The CDR3 is 16 residues long. Germline assignment: CDR1 DFQATT and CDR2 SNEGSKA (reference sequence). Deletions cut 0 bases from V and 9 bases from J, with 22 bases between. This CDR3 reads CSARDLGQGVSETQYF. For the CDR3, the DNA is TGCAGTGCTAGAGATTTGGGGCAAGGGGTGTCTGAAACGCAGTATTTT.

The chain employs TRBV7-2 and TRBJ2-5; either TRBD1 or TRBD2 may supply D (5 bases each). CDR3 length: 15 residues. The germline V and J ends were trimmed by 4 bases and 1 base, with 13 bases remaining between them. The germline CDR1 and CDR2 sequences are SGHTA and FQGNSA. The CDR3 DNA is TGTGCCAGCAGCTCAGAGCCGGGACGCCAAGAGACCCAGTACTTC. It codes for CASSSEPGRQETQYF.